In its sample, the clone carrying this TCR beta chain was seen many times. Authors' methods: In papillary thyroid cancer, a distant-metastasis classifier was built using CDR3 differences across clinicopathological groups. TCRdb re-analyzed the PCR reads through MiXCR. Clone size and V and J calls follow TCRdb, not the original study. The table lists 15,000 to 20,000 clones, 15% to 18% of them singletons. There were no patients who had received any treatment before thyroid surgery. The sample belongs to a study of metastatic and nonmetastatic thyroid tumors. Study-level information: Comparative analysis of repertoires was undertaken across blood and tumor or nodule tissue obtained from malignant and benign thyroid patients.

The germline V gene encodes CDR1 SGHTA and CDR2 FQGNSA. Trimming pared 5 bases from V and 4 bases from J, leaving 12 bases between. The CDR3 spans 14 residues. The sequenced material came from blood. The sequence derives from a female donor with papillary thyroid cancer or a benign thyroid nodule (not recorded which). Some clones in this sample may be carry-over from other donors' samples. The rearrangement uses TRBV7-2 and TRBJ2-1; D perhaps matches TRBD2 (5 bases). The CDR3 nucleotides read TGTGCCAGCAGCCCCGTCGAGCGGTACAATGAGCAGTTCTTC. Translated, it gives CASSPVERYNEQFF.